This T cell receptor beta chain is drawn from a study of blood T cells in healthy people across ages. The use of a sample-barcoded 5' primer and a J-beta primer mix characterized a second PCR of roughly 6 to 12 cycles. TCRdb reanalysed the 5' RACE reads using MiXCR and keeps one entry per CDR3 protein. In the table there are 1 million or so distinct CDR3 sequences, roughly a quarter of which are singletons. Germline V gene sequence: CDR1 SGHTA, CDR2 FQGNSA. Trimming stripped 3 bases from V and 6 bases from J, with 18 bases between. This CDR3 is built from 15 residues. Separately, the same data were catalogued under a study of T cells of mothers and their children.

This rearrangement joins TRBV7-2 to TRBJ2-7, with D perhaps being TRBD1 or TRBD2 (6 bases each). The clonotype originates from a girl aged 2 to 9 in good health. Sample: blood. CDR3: CASSFPGDWGREQYF. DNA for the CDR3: TGTGCCAGCAGCTTCCCGGGAGATTGGGGGCGCGAGCAGTACTTC.